These 25 T cell receptor beta chains were all obtained from the same sample, sequenced in a study of blood T cell repertoires in COVID-19 (dated by TCRdb to 2018 to 2021). The method behind the library was the immunoSEQ multiplex PCR assay. TCRdb mirrors the immuneACCESS table, restricted to in-frame sequences. Some clones are absent from its copies; in checked studies, under half trace to an unresolved V gene, and the reason for the others is unknown. The sample table records about 350,000 clones; about 90% of these occur just once. Over 0.8% of the sample is in the top ten clones. What was sequenced was PBMCs or T cells enriched from blood (not recorded which). All receptors derive from a woman aged 25 to 39 who had recovered from COVID-19.

The J gene is TRBJ1-4, the V gene TRBV28; D is possibly TRBD1 (5 bases). Looked up from germline, CDR1 is MDHEN and CDR2 is SYDVKM. The CDR3 spans 14 residues. V was clipped by 2 bases and J by 3 bases, with 7 bases between them. CDR3 nucleotide sequence: TGTGCCAGCAGTTTAAAGGGGTCTAATGAAAAACTGTTTTTT. Its protein is CASSLKGSNEKLFF.

J is TRBJ1-5 and V is TRBV28; D perhaps matches TRBD1 (6 bases). The length of the CDR3 is 14 residues. Germline CDR1 reads MDHEN; CDR2 reads SYDVKM. V lost 5 bases and J 3 bases, leaving 11 bases between the germline ends. CDR3 bases: TGTGCCAGCAGTCCGCAGGGGAACAATCAGCCCCAGCATTTT. Amino acid sequence: CASSPQGNNQPQHF.

The V call is TRBV7-8, the J call TRBJ2-5; 7 bases align to TRBD1. CDR1 and CDR2 (germline): SGHVS, FQNEAQ. This CDR3 is built from 14 residues. V gave up 5 bases and J gave up 2 bases; unmatched junction bases: 5. CDR3 residues: CASSPGQAQETQYF. CDR3 coding DNA: TGTGCCAGCAGCCCCGGACAGGCACAAGAGACCCAGTACTTC.

This clone has a handful of counts. The gene calls are TRBV2 and TRBJ1-2, with a tentative D call TRBD1 (5 bases). Germline V gene lookup returns CDR1 SNHLY and CDR2 FYNNEI. This CDR3 comprises 11 residues. The V end was cut by 7 bases, the J end by 8 bases, with 11 bases between. CDR3 residues: CASMGQVGYTF. The CDR3 DNA follows: TGTGCCAGCATGGGGCAGGTGGGCTACACCTTC.

The V gene is TRBV28, the J gene TRBJ1-5; a possible D gene is TRBD1 (6 bases). Germline lookup yields CDR1 MDHEN and CDR2 SYDVKM. Trimming took off 3 bases at V and 7 bases at J, with 10 bases between the two ends. The CDR3 contains 13 residues. DNA for the CDR3: TGTGCCAGCAGTTTGGGACAACGGCAGCCCCAGCATTTT. This sequence encodes CASSLGQRQPQHF.

A single count supports this clone. This chain links TRBV7-6 with TRBJ1-2; no firm D call. Germline V gene data show CDR1 as SGHVS and CDR2 as FNYEAQ. The CDR3 is 16 residues long. V lost 1 base and J lost 0, with 12 bases in between. As DNA, the CDR3 is TGTGCCAGCAGCTTAGGTCCACCAAGCCCTAACTATGGCTACACCTTC. Amino acid sequence: CASSLGPPSPNYGYTF.

With respect to this clone: The same CDR3 also results from other DNA sequences found in this sample. The chain is built from TRBV7-2 and TRBJ2-5; TRBD2 matches at 7 bases. The CDR3 sequence is 14 residues long. The junction had 5 bases not matched to a gene; V was cut back by 5 bases and J by 2 bases. The germline V gene has CDR1 SGHTA and CDR2 FQGNSA. The CDR3 bases are TGTGCCAGCAGCCCCAGCGGGGCGCAAGAGACCCAGTACTTC. This gives the protein CASSPSGAQETQYF.

The chain carries TRBV5-1 and TRBJ1-6; perhaps TRBD1 as D (6 bases). The CDR3 runs to 15 residues. Trimming left V 5 bases short and J 8 bases short, with 17 bases between. Germline assignment: CDR1 SGHRS and CDR2 YFSETQ. CDR3: CASSPTRQDYSPLHF. As DNA, the CDR3 is TGCGCCAGCAGTCCAACAAGACAGGATTATTCACCCCTCCACTTT.

The chain couples TRBV30 to TRBJ2-3, with D uncertain. The CDR3 contains 14 residues. The V and J ends lost 3 bases and 0 bases respectively, with 10 bases between them. CDR1 is GTSNPN and CDR2 is SVGIG in the germline V gene (reference sequence). The chain's CDR3 is CAWSSHTSTDTQYF. In nucleotides, the CDR3 is TGTGCCTGGAGCTCCCATACTAGCACAGATACGCAGTATTTT.

J is TRBJ2-7 and V is TRBV6-5, with TRBD1 matching 11 bases. The germline CDR1 and CDR2 sequences are MNHEY and SVGAGI. CDR3 size: 15 residues. Trimming took 4 bases from V and 7 from J; bases not matched to a gene: 9. The CDR3: CASSSWGQGVGEQYF. CDR3 nucleotides: TGTGCCAGCAGTTCGTGGGGACAGGGGGTAGGGGAGCAGTACTTC.

The chain combines TRBV4-2 with TRBJ1-2; 8 nucleotides match TRBD1. There are 15 residues in the CDR3. Germline V CDR1 and CDR2: LGHNA, YNFKEQ. V was pared by 1 base and J by 5 bases, with 6 bases of the junction left unmatched. CDR3 DNA sequence: TGTGCCAGCAGCCAAGCCCGGACAGGGACTTATGGCTACACCTTC. Its protein is CASSQARTGTYGYTF.

This chain joins TRBV2 and TRBJ1-6; D is ambiguous. Trimming removed 5 bases at V and 7 bases at J, with 18 bases between. Looked up from germline, CDR1 is SNHLY and CDR2 is FYNNEI. This CDR3 has 16 amino acids. The CDR3 DNA sequence: TGTGCCAGCAGTTGGTCCGTACAGCTAACAAATTCACCCCTCCACTTT. Its translation is CASSWSVQLTNSPLHF. The full variable domain, in which reference TRBV2 and TRBJ1-6 provide the parts outside the CDR3, is EPEVTQTPSHQVTQMGQEVILRCVPISNHLYFYWYRQILGQKVEFLVSFYNNEISEKSEIFDDQFSVERPDGSNFTLKIRSTKLEDSAMYFCASSWSVQLTNSPLHFGNGTRLTVT.

This chain connects TRBV2 to TRBJ1-6; 8 nucleotides match TRBD1. This CDR3 has 16 residues. The V gene's germline CDR1 is SNHLY and CDR2 FYNNEI. J lost 4 bases, V lost 3 bases, and 5 bases had no gene match. The CDR3 nucleotides are TGTGCCAGCAGTGATCCCGGGACAGGTTATAATTCACCCCTCCACTTT. It yields the protein CASSDPGTGYNSPLHF.

This clone was observed once. The genes are TRBV6-1 and TRBJ2-7; D is possibly TRBD1 (6 bases). Germline V gene data show CDR1 as MNHNS and CDR2 as SASEGT. This CDR3 is 13 amino acids long. The V end was cut by 3 bases, the J end by 5 bases, with 11 bases between. CDR3 sequence reads: CASSDDRNHEQYF. The CDR3 DNA reads TGTGCCAGCAGTGACGACAGGAACCACGAGCAGTACTTC.

The chain combines TRBV12-3 or TRBV12-4 with TRBJ2-1, with 10 bases fitting TRBD1. With 5 bases clipped from V and 13 bases from J, the junction kept 8 bases outside the gene matches. This CDR3 has 13 amino acids. The CDR3 is CASSGGTGAVQFF. CDR3 in DNA: TGTGCCAGCAGTGGGGGGACAGGGGCTGTTCAGTTCTTC.

This sequence joins TRBV10-3 and TRBJ1-3, with TRBD1 identical over 9 bases. Germline V CDR1 and CDR2: ENHRY, SYGVKD. The CDR3 runs to 17 residues. The J segment lost 2 bases and the V segment lost 4 bases, leaving 9 bases of the junction unmatched. The DNA for the CDR3 is TGTGCCATCAGTGCTAGCCCGGGACAGGGACCTGGAAACACCATATATTTT. Translation: CAISASPGQGPGNTIYF.

The V call is TRBV19, the J call TRBJ2-1; 9 nucleotides align to TRBD2. J gave up 10 bases and V 5 bases, and 9 bases lay outside the gene matches. The CDR3 runs 14 residues. CDR1 is LNHDA, CDR2 SQIVND, per germline (reference sequence). This CDR3 is CASSPGTSSLEQFF. CDR3 DNA sequence: TGTGCCAGTAGTCCCGGGACTAGCTCATTAGAGCAGTTCTTC.

The gene calls are TRBV7-2 and TRBJ2-7, with TRBD2 as a possible D gene (6 bases). Looked up from germline, CDR1 is SGHTA and CDR2 is FQGNSA. V shed 9 bases and J shed 2 bases, with 23 bases lying between them. This CDR3 has 16 residues. CDR3: CARINLSGGIPYEQYF. CDR3 bases: TGTGCCAGGATCAACCTGTCCGGGGGAATACCCTACGAGCAGTACTTC.

This chain connects TRBV6-1 to TRBJ1-6; 8 bases fit TRBD1. The CDR3 extends over 15 amino acids. V was pared by 0 bases and J by 9 bases, with 4 bases of the junction left unmatched. Germline values: CDR1 MNHNS, CDR2 SASEGT. The DNA for the CDR3 is TGTGCCAGCAGTGAAGCTCCAGGGGGCCTTTCACCCCTCCACTTT. It codes for CASSEAPGGLSPLHF.

The chain links TRBV5-6 to TRBJ1-2, with D possibly being TRBD1 (5 bases). Trimming left V 6 bases short and J 8 bases short, with 17 bases between. From germline, CDR1 is SGHDT and CDR2 YYEEEE. This CDR3 has 13 amino acids. CDR3 coding DNA: TGTGCCAGCACCCTCTGGGACTCTCGGGGCTACACCTTC. This sequence encodes CASTLWDSRGYTF. The whole variable domain, remainder taken from reference TRBV5-6 and TRBJ1-2, is DAGVTQSPTHLIKTRGQQVTLRCSPKSGHDTVSWYQQALGQGPQFIFQYYEEEERQRGNFPDRFSGHQFPNYSSELNVNALLLGDSALYLCASTLWDSRGYTFGSGTRLTVV.

V and J are TRBV12-3 or TRBV12-4 and TRBJ1-2; D ambiguous. CDR3 length equals 13 residues. V gave up 4 bases and J gave up 6 bases, with 12 bases separating them. CDR3 nucleotides: TGTGCCAGCAGTTACGTCCTCCCGGATGGCTACACCTTC. Protein: CASSYVLPDGYTF.

As DNA, the CDR3 is TGCGCCAGCGGAACGACAGGGGAAGACATTCAGTACTTC. Translating it yields CASGTTGEDIQYF. This chain joins TRBV5-1 and TRBJ2-4, with 8 positions matching TRBD1. With V trimmed by 7 bases and J by 8 bases, 8 bases remained unmatched. This CDR3 is built from 13 residues. CDR1 and CDR2 (germline): SGHRS, YFSETQ.

V gene TRBV10-1 combines with J gene TRBJ2-3; 11 positions match TRBD2. J gave up 7 bases and V 2 bases, and 8 bases lay outside the gene matches. The germline gives CDR1 WNHNN, CDR2 SYGVQD (reference sequence). CDR3 size: 16 residues. The CDR3 DNA sequence: TGCGCCAGCAGTGAGATGGCTAGCGGGGGGAGCAATACGCAGTATTTT. Its translation is CASSEMASGGSNTQYF.

The CDR3 DNA sequence: TGTGCCAGCTCACCAACCTCGACGGAGGGAGATGGCTACACCTTC. Amino acid sequence: CASSPTSTEGDGYTF. The V gene is TRBV18, the J gene TRBJ1-2; D is undetermined. The CDR3 is 15 amino acids. Trimming stripped 2 bases from V and 6 bases from J, with 16 bases between. Germline-derived CDR1 and CDR2 are KGHSH and LQKENI.

This clone was detected only once. The rearrangement links TRBV5-6 to TRBJ1-2; 7 nucleotides line up with TRBD1. Germline V CDR1 and CDR2: SGHDT, YYEEEE. The V segment lost 3 bases and the J segment 0 bases; nucleotides outside the gene matches: 8. The CDR3 contains 16 residues. The CDR3 bases are TGTGCCAGCAGCTACGGAACCACAGGGGCTAACTATGGCTACACCTTC. The encoded protein is CASSYGTTGANYGYTF.